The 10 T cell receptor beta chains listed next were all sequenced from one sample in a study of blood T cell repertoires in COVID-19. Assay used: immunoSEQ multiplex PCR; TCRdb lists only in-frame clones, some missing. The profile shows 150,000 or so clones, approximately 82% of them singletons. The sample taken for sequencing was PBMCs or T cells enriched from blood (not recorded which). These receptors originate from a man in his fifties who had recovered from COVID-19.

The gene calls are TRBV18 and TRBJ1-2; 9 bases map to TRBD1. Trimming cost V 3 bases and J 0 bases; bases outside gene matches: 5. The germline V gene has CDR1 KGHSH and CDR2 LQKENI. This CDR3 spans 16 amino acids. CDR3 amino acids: CASSPSGTGTNYGYTF. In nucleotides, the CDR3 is TGTGCCAGCTCACCCTCCGGGACAGGGACTAACTATGGCTACACCTTC.

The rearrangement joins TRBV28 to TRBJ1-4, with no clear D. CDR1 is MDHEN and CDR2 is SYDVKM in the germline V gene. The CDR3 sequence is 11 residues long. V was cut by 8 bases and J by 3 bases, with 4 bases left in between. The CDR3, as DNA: TGTGCCAGCGTCTCTAATGAAAAACTGTTTTTT. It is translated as CASVSNEKLFF.

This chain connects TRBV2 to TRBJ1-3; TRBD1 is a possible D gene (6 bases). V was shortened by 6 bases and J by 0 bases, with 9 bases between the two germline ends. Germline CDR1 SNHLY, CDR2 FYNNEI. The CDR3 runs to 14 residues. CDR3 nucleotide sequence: TGTGCCAGCAGCCAGGACAGCTCTGGAAACACCATATATTTT. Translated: CASSQDSSGNTIYF.

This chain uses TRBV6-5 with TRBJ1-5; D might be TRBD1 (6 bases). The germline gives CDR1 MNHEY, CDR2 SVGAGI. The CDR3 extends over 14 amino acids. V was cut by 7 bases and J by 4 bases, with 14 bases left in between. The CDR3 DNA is TGTGCCAGCAAGGAGACAGGCTTGAATCAGCCCCAGCATTTT. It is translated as CASKETGLNQPQHF.

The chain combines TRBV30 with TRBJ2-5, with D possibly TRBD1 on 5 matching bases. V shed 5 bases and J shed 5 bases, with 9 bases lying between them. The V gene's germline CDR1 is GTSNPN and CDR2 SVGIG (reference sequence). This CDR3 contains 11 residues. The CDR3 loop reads CAWSGRETQYF. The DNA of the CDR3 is TGTGCCTGGTCAGGGCGGGAGACCCAGTACTTC.

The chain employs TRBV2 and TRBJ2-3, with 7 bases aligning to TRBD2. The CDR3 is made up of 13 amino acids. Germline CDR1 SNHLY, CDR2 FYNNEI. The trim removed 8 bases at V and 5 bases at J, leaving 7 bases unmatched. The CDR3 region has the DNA TGTGCCAGCGGGGGAGGGGTAGGAGATACGCAGTATTTT. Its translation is CASGGGVGDTQYF.

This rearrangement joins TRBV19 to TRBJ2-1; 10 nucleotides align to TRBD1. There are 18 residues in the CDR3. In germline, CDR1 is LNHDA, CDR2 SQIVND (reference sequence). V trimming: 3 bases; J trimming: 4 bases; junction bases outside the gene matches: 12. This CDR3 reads CASSIQVFGTGEYNEQFF. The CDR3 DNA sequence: TGTGCCAGTAGTATTCAGGTCTTCGGGACAGGGGAATACAATGAGCAGTTCTTC.

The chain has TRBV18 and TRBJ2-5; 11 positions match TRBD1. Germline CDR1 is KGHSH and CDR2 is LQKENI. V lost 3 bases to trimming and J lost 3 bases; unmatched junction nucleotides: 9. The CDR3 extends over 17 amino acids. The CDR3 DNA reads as TGTGCCAGCTCACCCGTTCTAGGACAGGGGGCAAAAGAGACCCAGTACTTC. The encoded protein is CASSPVLGQGAKETQYF.

CDR3 loop: CASSLIVQTNYGYTF. CDR3 DNA: TGTGCCAGCAGCTTGATTGTACAGACTAACTATGGCTACACCTTC. V is TRBV5-5 and J is TRBJ1-2; D is uncertain. This CDR3 comprises 15 residues. The germline V gene has CDR1 SGHKS and CDR2 YYEKEE (reference sequence). Trimming pared 1 base from V and 0 bases from J, leaving 10 bases between.

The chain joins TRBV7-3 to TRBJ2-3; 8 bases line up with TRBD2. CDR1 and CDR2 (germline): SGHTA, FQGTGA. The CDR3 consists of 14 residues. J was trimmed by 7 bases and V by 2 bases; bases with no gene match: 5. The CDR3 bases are TGTGCCAGCAGCTTAGGCGGGGGGCTAAATACGCAGTATTTT. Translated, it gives CASSLGGGLNTQYF.